These T cell receptor beta chains were read from a single sample in a study of T-cell memory formation after mild COVID-19. Using its own MiXCR run on the 5' RACE reads, TCRdb lists one record per CDR3 protein. The sample includes a few hundred thousand distinct CDR3 sequences, 15% to 20% of them seen just once. Specimen: PBMCs or a T cell subset sorted from them (not recorded which). The origin of the receptors is a man aged 18 to 30 who had mild COVID-19 (a few samples of this study predate the infection). Cell type and time point are not known. CDR3s include the opening cysteine and the closing phenylalanine or tryptophan. The order of the fields is CDR3 protein, CDR3 DNA, CDR3 length, D gene, clone size, V gene, J gene. The D gene is left open where the match is weak. Only part of the rows carry a size: once, few, many, or a class if the clone is expanded.

CDR3: CAWSVQGVIYGYTF; DNA: TGTGCCTGGAGTGTCCAGGGGGTAATCTATGGCTACACCTTC; length: 14; D: TRBD1; size: few; V: TRBV30; J: TRBJ1-2
CDR3: CASSQDSPTYQYF; DNA: TGTGCCAGCAGCCAAGATAGTCCGACTTACCAGTACTTC; length: 13; D: NA; size: NA; V: TRBV3-1; J: TRBJ2-5
CDR3: CASSAGQGAFEQFF; DNA: TGTGCCAGCAGCGCCGGGCAGGGGGCCTTCGAGCAGTTCTTC; length: 14; D: TRBD1; size: NA; V: TRBV9; J: TRBJ2-1
CDR3: CASSLDVGAKGTQYF; DNA: TGTGCCAGCAGCTTAGACGTGGGGGCTAAAGGGACCCAGTACTTC; length: 15; D: NA; size: once; V: TRBV7-2; J: TRBJ2-5
CDR3: CAWRLWAGGTEAFF; DNA: TGTGCCTGGAGACTATGGGCAGGGGGCACTGAAGCTTTCTTT; length: 14; D: TRBD1; size: few; V: TRBV30; J: TRBJ1-1
CDR3: CASSLVEGKTEAFF; DNA: TGTGCCAGCAGCTTAGTCGAAGGGAAAACTGAAGCTTTCTTT; length: 14; D: NA; size: NA; V: TRBV7-6; J: TRBJ1-1
CDR3: CASSMGTGGFSEAFF; DNA: TGTGCCAGTAGTATGGGGACAGGGGGATTTTCTGAAGCTTTCTTT; length: 15; D: TRBD1; size: NA; V: TRBV19; J: TRBJ1-1
CDR3: CSAGDRERYGYTF; DNA: TGCAGTGCTGGGGACAGGGAACGATATGGCTACACCTTC; length: 13; D: TRBD1; size: NA; V: TRBV20-1; J: TRBJ1-2
CDR3: CASSYGDRVQETQYF; DNA: TGTGCCAGCAGTTACGGGGACAGGGTTCAAGAGACCCAGTACTTC; length: 15; D: TRBD1; size: NA; V: TRBV6-5; J: TRBJ2-5
CDR3: CASIGGTPYNEQFF; DNA: TGCGCCAGCATCGGGGGGACTCCCTACAATGAGCAGTTCTTC; length: 14; D: TRBD2; size: few; V: TRBV5-1; J: TRBJ2-1
CDR3: CSAAAYIGTQYF; DNA: TGCAGCGCCGCGGCCTATATCGGGACCCAGTACTTC; length: 12; D: NA; size: few; V: TRBV29-1; J: TRBJ2-5
CDR3: CASSSDDTDTQYF; DNA: TGTGCCAGCAGCTCGGATGACACAGATACGCAGTATTTT; length: 13; D: NA; size: NA; V: TRBV28; J: TRBJ2-3
CDR3: CSAASVEWAFEQFF; DNA: TGCAGTGCCGCCTCGGTGGAGTGGGCCTTCGAGCAGTTCTTC; length: 14; D: NA; size: NA; V: TRBV20-1; J: TRBJ2-1
CDR3: CASSLAPGTTEAFF; DNA: TGCGCCAGCAGCTTGGCCCCAGGGACCACTGAAGCTTTCTTT; length: 14; D: NA; size: many; V: TRBV5-1; J: TRBJ1-1
CDR3: CASSPGAGPFGAFF; DNA: TGTGCCAGCAGCCCTGGCGCCGGTCCTTTTGGGGCTTTCTTT; length: 14; D: NA; size: NA; V: TRBV12-3/TRBV12-4; J: TRBJ1-1
CDR3: CASSLDDYRGEYF; DNA: TGTGCCAGCAGCTTGGATGACTACCGGGGGGAGTATTTT; length: 13; D: TRBD2; size: NA; V: TRBV7-2; J: TRBJ2-3
CDR3: CASSRLGAGLKETQYF; DNA: TGTGCCAGCAGCCGTCTGGGGGCAGGGTTGAAGGAGACCCAGTACTTC; length: 16; D: NA; size: NA; V: TRBV11-2; J: TRBJ2-5
CDR3: CAGLRGIGELFF; DNA: TGTGCCGGTTTGAGGGGGATCGGGGAGCTGTTTTTT; length: 12; D: NA; size: few; V: TRBV6-6; J: TRBJ2-2
CDR3: CASRTHGYGEKLFF; DNA: TGTGCCAGCAGAACCCACGGATATGGTGAAAAACTGTTTTTT; length: 14; D: NA; size: few; V: TRBV6-5; J: TRBJ1-4
CDR3: CASSLTASGEPTDTQYF; DNA: TGCGCCAGCAGCTTGACTGCTAGCGGGGAACCAACAGATACGCAGTATTTT; length: 17; D: TRBD2; size: many; V: TRBV5-1; J: TRBJ2-3
CDR3: CASSYWGVAFNSPLHF; DNA: TGTGCCAGCAGTTACTGGGGGGTTGCGTTTAATTCACCCCTCCACTTT; length: 16; D: NA; size: NA; V: TRBV6-5; J: TRBJ1-6
CDR3: CASRELAVGEQFF; DNA: TGTGCCAGCCGCGAGCTAGCGGTGGGTGAGCAGTTCTTC; length: 13; D: TRBD2; size: NA; V: TRBV12-3/TRBV12-4; J: TRBJ2-1
CDR3: CASSRSGSGNEQLF; DNA: TGTGCCAGTAGTCGATCAGGGAGCGGCAATGAGCAGTTATTC; length: 14; D: NA; size: NA; V: TRBV19; J: TRBJ2-1
CDR3: CASSRLAGTDTQYF; DNA: TGTGCCAGCAGCCGGCTAGCGGGGACAGATACGCAGTATTTT; length: 14; D: TRBD2; size: NA; V: TRBV14; J: TRBJ2-3
CDR3: CASSLEGLRGDGYTF; DNA: TGTGCCAGCAGTTTAGAGGGGCTGAGGGGCGATGGCTACACCTTC; length: 15; D: NA; size: NA; V: TRBV12-3/TRBV12-4; J: TRBJ1-2
CDR3: CASSPGRGENIQYF; DNA: TGCGCCAGCAGCCCGGGCAGGGGGGAGAACATTCAGTACTTC; length: 14; D: NA; size: many; V: TRBV5-1; J: TRBJ2-4
CDR3: CSVSGGNQPQHF; DNA: TGCAGCGTTAGCGGTGGAAATCAGCCCCAGCATTTT; length: 12; D: NA; size: few; V: TRBV29-1; J: TRBJ1-5
CDR3: CASSRQGSGNTIYF; DNA: TGTGCCAGCAGCCGACAGGGTTCCGGAAACACCATATATTTT; length: 14; D: TRBD1; size: few; V: TRBV5-4; J: TRBJ1-3
CDR3: CASTTTGLLKYNEQFF; DNA: TGCGCCAGCACGACAACGGGACTCCTAAAATACAATGAGCAGTTCTTC; length: 16; D: NA; size: few; V: TRBV5-1; J: TRBJ2-1
CDR3: CASSQDNGRSTDTQYF; DNA: TGCGCCAGCAGCCAAGATAATGGAAGATCCACAGATACGCAGTATTTT; length: 16; D: NA; size: NA; V: TRBV4-1; J: TRBJ2-3
CDR3: CASSPPGAYNEQFF; DNA: TGTGCCAGCTCACCACCGGGAGCCTACAATGAGCAGTTCTTC; length: 14; D: NA; size: few; V: TRBV18; J: TRBJ2-1
CDR3: CATSASQGMDTGELFF; DNA: TGTGCCACCAGTGCCTCACAGGGTATGGACACCGGGGAGCTGTTTTTT; length: 16; D: NA; size: NA; V: TRBV24-1; J: TRBJ2-2
CDR3: CASSLGLTGGQREQFF; DNA: TGTGCCAGCAGCTTAGGTTTGACGGGGGGGCAGCGTGAGCAGTTCTTC; length: 16; D: TRBD2; size: few; V: TRBV7-8; J: TRBJ2-1
CDR3: CASNPGDSYNEQFF; DNA: TGTGCCAGCAATCCGGGGGACTCCTACAATGAGCAGTTCTTC; length: 14; D: NA; size: NA; V: TRBV11-2; J: TRBJ2-1
CDR3: CASSSNRVMNTEAFF; DNA: TGTGCCAGCAGCTCGAACAGGGTTATGAACACTGAAGCTTTCTTT; length: 15; D: NA; size: NA; V: TRBV7-8; J: TRBJ1-1
CDR3: CASSATGYEQYF; DNA: TGTGCCAGCAGCGCCACCGGATACGAGCAGTACTTC; length: 12; D: NA; size: few; V: TRBV7-2; J: TRBJ2-7
CDR3: CASSPGGGPAYNEQFF; DNA: TGCGCCAGCAGCCCAGGAGGGGGCCCGGCCTACAATGAGCAGTTCTTC; length: 16; D: NA; size: NA; V: TRBV4-1; J: TRBJ2-1
CDR3: CATTQGYTEAFF; DNA: TGTGCCACTACCCAGGGATACACTGAAGCTTTCTTT; length: 12; D: NA; size: NA; V: TRBV6-2/TRBV6-3; J: TRBJ1-1
CDR3: CASSPLGVVSTDTQYF; DNA: TGTGCCAGCAGTCCGTTAGGCGTCGTGAGCACAGATACGCAGTATTTT; length: 16; D: NA; size: few; V: TRBV12-3/TRBV12-4; J: TRBJ2-3
CDR3: CATSEIQGNEQFF; DNA: TGTGCCACCAGTGAGATCCAGGGCAATGAGCAGTTCTTC; length: 13; D: NA; size: NA; V: TRBV24-1; J: TRBJ2-1
CDR3: CSARDAKDNRNYGYTF; DNA: TGCAGTGCTAGAGATGCAAAGGACAACAGAAACTATGGCTACACCTTC; length: 16; D: NA; size: NA; V: TRBV20-1; J: TRBJ1-2
CDR3: CATSDPGTSGLETQYF; DNA: TGTGCCACCAGTGACCCGGGGACTAGCGGGCTGGAGACCCAGTACTTC; length: 16; D: TRBD2; size: NA; V: TRBV24-1; J: TRBJ2-5
CDR3: CASSRQGNGYTF; DNA: TGTGCCAGCAGCCGACAGGGGAATGGCTACACCTTC; length: 12; D: TRBD1; size: few; V: TRBV3-1; J: TRBJ1-2
CDR3: CASSLMTSGVNEQFF; DNA: TGTGCCAGCAGCCTGATGACTAGCGGGGTCAATGAGCAGTTCTTC; length: 15; D: TRBD2; size: few; V: TRBV7-9; J: TRBJ2-1
CDR3: CSASGVGSGTDTQYF; DNA: TGCAGTGCTAGTGGGGTAGGGTCCGGCACAGATACGCAGTATTTT; length: 15; D: NA; size: many; V: TRBV20-1; J: TRBJ2-3
CDR3: CASSYSRTEGSEQYF; DNA: TGTGCCAGCAGTTACTCTAGGACAGAGGGCTCCGAGCAGTACTTC; length: 15; D: NA; size: many; V: TRBV6-5; J: TRBJ2-7
CDR3: CASSRGVGTSSYEQYF; DNA: TGTGCCAGCTCCCGAGGGGTAGGGACAAGCTCCTACGAGCAGTACTTC; length: 16; D: NA; size: few; V: TRBV18; J: TRBJ2-7
CDR3: CAISEVGISYNEQFF; DNA: TGTGCCATCAGTGAGGTCGGGATCTCCTACAATGAGCAGTTCTTC; length: 15; D: NA; size: few; V: TRBV10-3; J: TRBJ2-1
CDR3: CASSLVPGGTDTQYF; DNA: TGCGCCAGCAGCTTGGTTCCGGGGGGCACAGATACGCAGTATTTT; length: 15; D: NA; size: many; V: TRBV5-1; J: TRBJ2-3
CDR3: CASSLFPQLQETQYF; DNA: TGTGCCAGCAGCTTGTTTCCACAGCTACAAGAGACCCAGTACTTC; length: 15; D: NA; size: NA; V: TRBV5-5; J: TRBJ2-5
CDR3: CASSLLGGPEEQYF; DNA: TGTGCCAGCAGCTTATTAGGGGGTCCTGAAGAGCAGTACTTC; length: 14; D: NA; size: few; V: TRBV7-9; J: TRBJ2-7
CDR3: CASSFSGTSRETQYF; DNA: TGTGCTAGCAGTTTCTCGGGGACTAGCAGAGAGACCCAGTACTTC; length: 15; D: TRBD2; size: NA; V: TRBV7-7; J: TRBJ2-5
CDR3: CASRSPPRHQYF; DNA: TGTGCCAGCCGATCCCCTCCGAGGCATCAGTATTTT; length: 12; D: NA; size: few; V: TRBV12-3/TRBV12-4; J: TRBJ2-3
CDR3: CASSVGTGHSGYGYTF; DNA: TGTGCCAGCAGCGTAGGGACAGGGCATTCGGGATATGGCTACACCTTC; length: 16; D: TRBD1; size: NA; V: TRBV9; J: TRBJ1-2
CDR3: CASSFQGISEAFF; DNA: TGTGCCAGCAGCTTCCAGGGAATAAGTGAAGCTTTCTTT; length: 13; D: NA; size: NA; V: TRBV5-6; J: TRBJ1-1
CDR3: CASSLKTGYGYTF; DNA: TGCGCCAGCAGCTTGAAAACAGGATATGGCTACACCTTC; length: 13; D: NA; size: many; V: TRBV5-1; J: TRBJ1-2
CDR3: CASSPRRTSGGANEQFF; DNA: TGTGCCAGCAGCCCGAGGCGAACTAGCGGGGGGGCCAATGAGCAGTTCTTC; length: 17; D: TRBD2; size: NA; V: TRBV7-8; J: TRBJ2-1
CDR3: CASSQRVSTEAFF; DNA: TGTGCCAGCAGCCAGCGGGTTAGCACTGAAGCTTTCTTT; length: 13; D: NA; size: NA; V: TRBV6-2/TRBV6-3; J: TRBJ1-1
CDR3: CASSQWPLGDAASTDTQYF; DNA: TGTGCCAGCAGCCAGTGGCCTCTCGGAGATGCGGCTAGCACAGATACGCAGTATTTT; length: 19; D: NA; size: NA; V: TRBV7-2; J: TRBJ2-3
CDR3: CASSPLTAFMYEQYF; DNA: TGTGCCAGCAGCCCCCTCACAGCTTTCATGTACGAGCAGTACTTC; length: 15; D: NA; size: NA; V: TRBV21-1; J: TRBJ2-7